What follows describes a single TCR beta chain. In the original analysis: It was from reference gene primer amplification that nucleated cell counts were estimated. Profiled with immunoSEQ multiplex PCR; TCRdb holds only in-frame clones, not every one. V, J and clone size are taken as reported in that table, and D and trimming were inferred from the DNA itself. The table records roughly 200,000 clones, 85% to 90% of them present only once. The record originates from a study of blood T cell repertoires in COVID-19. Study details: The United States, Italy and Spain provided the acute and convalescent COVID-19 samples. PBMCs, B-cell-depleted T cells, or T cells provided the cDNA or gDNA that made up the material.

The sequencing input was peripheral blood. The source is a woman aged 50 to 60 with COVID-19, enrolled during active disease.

Here the CDR3 DNA reads TGTGCCAGCAGTTACTGGGGGGGGACCCCACAAGATACGCAGTATTTT. This translates into CASSYWGGTPQDTQYF. The chain employs TRBV6-2 or TRBV6-3 and TRBJ2-3, with 7 nucleotides matching TRBD2. Germline V gene sequence: CDR1 MNHEY, CDR2 SVGEGT. Trimming at V came to 1 base and at J to 5 bases, leaving 9 bases not matched to a gene. The CDR3 has 16 residues.